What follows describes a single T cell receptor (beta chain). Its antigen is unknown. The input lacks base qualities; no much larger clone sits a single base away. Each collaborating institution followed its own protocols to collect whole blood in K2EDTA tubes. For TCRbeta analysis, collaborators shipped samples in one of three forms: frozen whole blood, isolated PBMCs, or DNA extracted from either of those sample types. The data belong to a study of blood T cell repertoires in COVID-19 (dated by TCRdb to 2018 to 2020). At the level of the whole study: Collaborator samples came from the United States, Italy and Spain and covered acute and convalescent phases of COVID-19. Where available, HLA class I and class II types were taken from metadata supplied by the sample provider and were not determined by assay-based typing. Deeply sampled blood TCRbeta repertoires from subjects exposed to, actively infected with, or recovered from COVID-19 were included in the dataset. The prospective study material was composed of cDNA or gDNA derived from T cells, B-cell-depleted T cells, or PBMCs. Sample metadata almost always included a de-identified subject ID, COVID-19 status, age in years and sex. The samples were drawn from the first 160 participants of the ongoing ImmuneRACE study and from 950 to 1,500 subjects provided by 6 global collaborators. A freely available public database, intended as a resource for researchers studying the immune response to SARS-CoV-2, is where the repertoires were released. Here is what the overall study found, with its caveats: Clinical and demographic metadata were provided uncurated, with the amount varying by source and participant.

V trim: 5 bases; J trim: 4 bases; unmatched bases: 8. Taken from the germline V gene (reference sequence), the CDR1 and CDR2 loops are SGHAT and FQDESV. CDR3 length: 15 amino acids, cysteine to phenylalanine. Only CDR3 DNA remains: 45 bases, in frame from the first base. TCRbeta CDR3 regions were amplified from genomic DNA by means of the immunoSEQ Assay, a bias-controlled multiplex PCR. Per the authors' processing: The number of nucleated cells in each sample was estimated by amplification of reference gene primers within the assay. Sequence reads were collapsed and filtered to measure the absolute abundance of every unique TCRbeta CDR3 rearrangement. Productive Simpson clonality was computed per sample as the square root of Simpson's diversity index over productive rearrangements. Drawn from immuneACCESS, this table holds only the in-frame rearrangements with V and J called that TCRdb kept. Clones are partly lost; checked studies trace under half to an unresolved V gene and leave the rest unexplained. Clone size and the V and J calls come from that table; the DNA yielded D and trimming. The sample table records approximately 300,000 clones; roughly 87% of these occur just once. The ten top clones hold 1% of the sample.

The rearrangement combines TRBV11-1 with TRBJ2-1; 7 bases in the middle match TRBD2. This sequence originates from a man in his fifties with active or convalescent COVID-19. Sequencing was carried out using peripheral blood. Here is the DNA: TGTGCCAGCAGCCGTACGGGACTAACTTACAATGAGCAGTTCTTC. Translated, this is CASSRTGLTYNEQFF.